The 30 T cell receptor beta chains below come from one sample, sequenced in a study of blood T cells in healthy people across ages. The authors ran a second PCR of 7 to 11 cycles using a sample-barcoded 5' primer and a J-beta primer mix. Each CDR3 protein is one row after TCRdb ran MiXCR on the 5' RACE reads. The table includes roughly 410,000 distinct CDR3 sequences, approximately 47% detected once. The sample consisted of blood. Source of these receptors: a man between 60 and 70 years old in good health.

The gene calls are TRBV5-1 and TRBJ2-7; D ambiguous. Trimming pared 0 bases from V and 0 bases from J, leaving 7 bases between. The CDR3 extends over 14 amino acids. Germline values: CDR1 SGHRS, CDR2 YFSETQ. The CDR3 loop reads CASSLGYSSYEQYF. In nucleotides, the CDR3 is TGCGCCAGCAGCTTGGGGTACAGCTCCTACGAGCAGTACTTC.

The gene calls are TRBV6-2 or TRBV6-3 and TRBJ2-6; no reliable D call. This CDR3 contains 19 residues. CDR1 and CDR2 (germline): MNHEY, SVGEGT. The V end lost 6 bases, the J end lost 0 bases, and 21 bases lay between the germline ends. The CDR3 region has the DNA TGTGCCAGCAGCTCACGGTACGGTGTCCTCAACTCTGGGGCCAACGTCCTGACTTTC. It is translated as CASSSRYGVLNSGANVLTF.

The rearrangement uses TRBV7-2 and TRBJ2-5; unclear D gene. From germline, CDR1 is SGHTA and CDR2 FQGNSA. Trimming took 1 base from V and 3 from J, leaving 12 bases between them. This CDR3 region has 15 residues. The CDR3 bases are TGTGCCAGCAGCTTAGATTACTACACGAAAGAGACCCAGTACTTC. Translation gives CASSLDYYTKETQYF.

The rearrangement links TRBV10-3 to TRBJ2-7; possible D gene TRBD1, 5 bases. The J call may not be correct, given that the DNA end is closer to TRBJ2-5. The germline gives CDR1 ENHRY, CDR2 SYGVKD. This CDR3 region has 13 residues. CDR3 sequence: CAIRGVGQETQYF. CDR3 sequence (DNA): TGTGCCATCAGAGGGGTCGGCCAAGAGACCCAGTACTTC.

Worth noting for this clonotype: A much larger clonotype is one base distant, so this may be a read error. CDR3 in amino acids: CSARTPGLSYNEQYF. The CDR3 DNA sequence: TGCAGTGCCCGGACCCCCGGCCTCTCCTACAATGAGCAGTACTTC. This rearrangement joins TRBV20-1 to TRBJ2-1; no clear D. Judging by the DNA end, TRBJ2-7 fits better; the J call may be wrong. Germline V gene lookup returns CDR1 DFQATT and CDR2 SNEGSKA (reference sequence). The CDR3 contains 15 residues.

The gene calls are TRBV4-2 and TRBJ1-2, with D possibly being TRBD1 (6 bases). Looked up from germline, CDR1 is LGHNA and CDR2 is YNFKEQ. V gave up 1 base and J gave up 4 bases, with 13 bases separating them. The CDR3 sequence is 15 residues long. The CDR3 region has the DNA TGTGCCAGCAGCCAAGCATCGGGGGCTCTCTATGGCTACACCTTC. This gives the protein CASSQASGALYGYTF.

By proportion, this clonotype is medium-sized. The V gene is TRBV20-1, the J gene TRBJ2-7; D may be TRBD1 (7 bases). Germline values: CDR1 DFQATT, CDR2 SNEGSKA (reference sequence). This CDR3 spans 14 amino acids. Trimming shortened V by 2 bases and J by 4 bases, and 15 bases separated the two germline ends. The CDR3 sequence is CSARQGGLPYEQYF. The CDR3 region has the DNA TGCAGTGCTAGACAGGGGGGCCTACCTTACGAGCAGTACTTC.

The chain has TRBV5-1 and TRBJ2-3; 7 nucleotides align to TRBD2. From germline, CDR1 is SGHRS and CDR2 YFSETQ. The trim removed 1 base at V and 4 bases at J, leaving 9 bases unmatched. The CDR3 has 16 amino acids. The CDR3 DNA reads TGCGCCAGCAGCTTGATGGCGGGAGTCAGTCCAGATACGCAGTATTTT. It codes for CASSLMAGVSPDTQYF.

The chain recombines TRBV20-1 with TRBJ2-1; D is possibly TRBD1 or TRBD2 (5 bases each). The V gene lost 3 bases and the J gene lost 8 bases, with 17 bases spanning the gap. CDR1 DFQATT and CDR2 SNEGSKA come from the germline V gene (reference sequence). This CDR3 is built from 14 residues. The CDR3 DNA is TGCAGTGCTAGCTCCCGGGGCCCTAGGGATGAGCAGTTCTTC. Its protein is CSASSRGPRDEQFF.

The chain employs TRBV3-1 and TRBJ1-2, with D unresolved. Per the germline V gene, CDR1 is LGHDT and CDR2 is YNNKEL (reference sequence). This CDR3 has 15 residues. The germline V and J ends were trimmed by 4 bases and 5 bases, with 17 bases remaining between them. Here the CDR3 reads CASSPPDRVAYGYTF. The DNA of the CDR3 is TGTGCCAGCAGCCCTCCTGACCGCGTCGCGTATGGCTACACCTTC.

This clonotype was picked up many times. Sequence at one end of the junction differs from germline and may be a read error. V is TRBV20-1 and J is TRBJ2-1; tentatively, D is TRBD2 (6 bases). Looked up from germline, CDR1 is DFQATT and CDR2 is SNEGSKA (reference sequence). This CDR3 spans 16 amino acids. CDR3 DNA: TGCAGTGCTAGGGCCCCCCTCCGGGACTCCAACAATGAGCAGTTCTTC. It yields the protein CSARAPLRDSNNEQFF.

This clonotype was detected only once. V gene TRBV12-3 or TRBV12-4 combines with J gene TRBJ1-5; D call uncertain. The CDR3 contains 12 residues. The germline V and J ends were trimmed by 6 bases and 7 bases, with 10 bases remaining between them. CDR3 sequence: CASSVPGQPQHF. CDR3 coding DNA: TGTGCCAGCAGCGTTCCCGGGCAGCCCCAGCATTTT.

Comment on this clonotype: A much bigger clone sits one base away, suggesting this may be a read error. The chain carries TRBV5-1 and TRBJ2-7, with 10 nucleotides matching TRBD1. CDR1 SGHRS and CDR2 YFSETQ come from the germline V gene. Trimming took 3 bases from V and 3 from J; bases not matched to a gene: 6. The CDR3 length is 15 residues. The DNA of the CDR3 is TGCGCCAGCAGCTGGGGGACAGGGGCCATCTACGAGCAGTACTTC. Translation gives CASSWGTGAIYEQYF.

This clonotype has more than one count but fewer than ten. V is TRBV6-2 or TRBV6-3 and J is TRBJ1-5; 9 bases are a match to TRBD1. The germline V gene has CDR1 MNHEY and CDR2 SVGEGT. J lost 2 bases, V lost 5 bases, and 10 bases had no gene match. This CDR3 contains 17 residues. CDR3 nucleotide sequence: TGTGCCAGCAGTCCGGGACAGGGTATGAGGGGCAATCAGCCCCAGCATTTT. As protein: CASSPGQGMRGNQPQHF.

The chain uses TRBV2 and TRBJ2-6, with TRBD1 identical over 7 bases. V lost 11 bases and J lost 4; bases outside the gene matches: 14. The CDR3 totals 16 residues. Germline assignment: CDR1 SNHLY and CDR2 FYNNEI. The CDR3 bases are TGTGCCGGCACGGCCAGGGGGTTTGGCGGGGCCAACGTCCTGACTTTC. Its translation: CAGTARGFGGANVLTF.

This rearrangement joins TRBV29-1 to TRBJ2-1, with TRBD1 identical over 9 bases. This CDR3 spans 15 amino acids. The junction had 8 bases not matched to a gene; V was cut back by 6 bases and J by 2 bases. Germline-derived CDR1 and CDR2 are SQVTM and ANQGSEA. CDR3 DNA: TGCAGCGTCCCCCTCGGGGACAGGGCCTACAATGAGCAGTTCTTC. It translates to CSVPLGDRAYNEQFF.

This clonotype was observed once. V gene TRBV7-8 combines with J gene TRBJ1-5; D is possibly TRBD1 (6 bases). This CDR3 region has 14 residues. Germline V gene data show CDR1 as SGHVS and CDR2 as FQNEAQ. Trimming shortened V by 5 bases and J by 3 bases, and 11 bases separated the two germline ends. The CDR3 sequence: CASSKDSSNQPQHF. In DNA form, the CDR3 reads TGTGCCAGCAGCAAGGACAGTTCCAATCAGCCCCAGCATTTT.

Comments on this clonotype: Given a much more abundant clone one base away, this may be a read error. This chain links TRBV6-2 or TRBV6-3 with TRBJ2-6; D perhaps matches TRBD1 (5 bases). This CDR3 contains 13 residues. Germline V gene data show CDR1 as MNHEY and CDR2 as SVGEGT. The CDR3: CASRVSGANALTF. The CDR3 region has the DNA TGTGCCAGCAGGGTCTCTGGGGCCAACGCCCTGACTTTC.

As for this clonotype: A read error may produce the germline difference seen at one junction end. The chain employs TRBV18 and TRBJ1-2; D remains ambiguous. CDR3 size: 14 residues. Germline V gene lookup returns CDR1 KGHSH and CDR2 LQKENI. The CDR3 sequence: CTSSPEGPDYGYTF. Written as DNA, the CDR3 is TGTACCAGCTCACCCGAGGGTCCCGACTATGGCTACACCTTC.

This clonotype was observed a handful of times. V and J are TRBV12-3 or TRBV12-4 and TRBJ2-4, with D perhaps matching TRBD1 (6 bases). Trimming took off 2 bases at V and 0 bases at J, with 8 bases between the two ends. CDR3 length equals 15 residues. The chain's CDR3 is CASSLTGRAKNIQYF. CDR3 nucleotides: TGTGCCAGCAGTTTAACAGGGCGAGCCAAAAACATTCAGTACTTC.

The rearrangement joins TRBV6-1 to TRBJ1-6, with 11 bases that match TRBD1. Trimming at V came to 4 bases and at J to 10 bases, leaving 18 bases not matched to a gene. CDR3 length: 19 amino acids. CDR1 is MNHNS, CDR2 SASEGT, per germline. CDR3: CASSGNSRTGGDLWSPLHF. The CDR3 nucleotides are TGTGCCAGCAGTGGAAATTCAAGGACAGGGGGCGATTTGTGGTCACCCCTCCACTTT.

The chain couples TRBV14 to TRBJ2-1; TRBD1 matches at 8 bases. The CDR3 consists of 14 residues. The ends lost 4 bases at V and 8 bases at J; junction bases unmatched: 7. Germline V gene lookup returns CDR1 SGHDN and CDR2 FVKESK. The CDR3 bases are TGTGCCAGCAGCCTCCCGACAGGGGTTTATGAGCAGTTCTTC. This sequence encodes CASSLPTGVYEQFF.

The V call is TRBV5-1, the J call TRBJ2-5; D uncertain. V lost 2 bases to trimming and J lost 1 base, with 12 bases between them. The CDR3 is 15 residues long. Germline V lookup: CDR1 SGHRS, CDR2 YFSETQ. CDR3 amino acids: CASSFDLPTQETQYF. The CDR3 DNA is TGCGCCAGCAGCTTCGACCTCCCGACCCAAGAGACCCAGTACTTC.

This clonotype has more than one count but fewer than ten. The chain combines TRBV27 with TRBJ2-3, with TRBD1 as a possible D gene (5 bases). CDR1 and CDR2 (germline): MNHEY, SMNVEV (reference sequence). V was pared by 1 base and J by 1 base, with 9 bases between. The CDR3 runs 15 residues. CDR3: CASSLWGGRTDTQYF. The CDR3 bases are TGTGCCAGCAGTTTATGGGGCGGCCGCACAGATACGCAGTATTTT.

V is TRBV10-3 and J is TRBJ1-2, with 8 bases identical to TRBD1. This CDR3 has 16 amino acids. The junction had 9 bases not matched to a gene; V was cut back by 2 bases and J by 4 bases. Germline CDR1 reads ENHRY; CDR2 reads SYGVKD. The CDR3 coding sequence is TGTGCCATCAGTGAGGGATCTAGGACAGGGCGCTATGGCTACACCTTC. Protein sequence: CAISEGSRTGRYGYTF.

The chain links TRBV9 to TRBJ1-2; no reliable D call. The CDR3 is 13 amino acids. In germline, CDR1 is SGDLS, CDR2 YYNGEE. V dropped 4 bases and J dropped 4 bases, with 11 bases sitting between them. CDR3 bases: TGTGCCAGCAGCCCCACTGCCCTCTATGGCTACACCTTC. Amino acids: CASSPTALYGYTF.

This clonotype was observed a few times. This rearrangement joins TRBV28 to TRBJ1-5; TRBD1 is a possible D gene (6 bases). CDR1 is MDHEN and CDR2 is SYDVKM in the germline V gene. The CDR3 has 15 residues. The V end lost 3 bases, the J end lost 0 bases, and 9 bases lay between the germline ends. This CDR3 reads CASSLRGYSNQPQHF. CDR3 DNA sequence: TGTGCCAGCAGTTTGAGGGGGTATAGCAATCAGCCCCAGCATTTT.

This clonotype was detected a few times. This sequence joins TRBV28 and TRBJ1-1; TRBD1 matches at 10 bases. CDR3 length equals 12 residues. The germline V gene has CDR1 MDHEN and CDR2 SYDVKM. V was clipped by 6 bases and J by 10 bases; unmatched bases: 5. CDR3 DNA: TGTGCCAGCAGCGGGACAGGGGTAAGAGCTTTCTTT. Translated: CASSGTGVRAFF.

The chain employs TRBV7-2 and TRBJ2-7; 8 bases match TRBD2. This CDR3 has 14 amino acids. J lost 7 bases, V lost 6 bases, and 11 bases had no gene match. Germline CDR1 and CDR2: SGHTA and FQGNSA. As DNA, the CDR3 is TGTGCCAGCAGTCTAATAGCGGGGCGGGATGAGCAGTACTTC. It yields the protein CASSLIAGRDEQYF.

This clonotype was detected a few times. The genes are TRBV5-5 and TRBJ1-4; D gene uncertain. This CDR3 region has 13 residues. CDR1 SGHKS and CDR2 YYEKEE come from the germline V gene (reference sequence). V lost 4 bases and J lost 4, with 8 bases in between. The CDR3: CASSRVSNEKLFF. In DNA form, the CDR3 reads TGTGCCAGCAGCCGGGTCAGTAATGAAAAACTGTTTTTT. The entire variable domain, with the rest obtained from reference TRBV5-5 and TRBJ1-4, is as follows: DAGVTQSPTHLIKTRGQQVTLRCSPISGHKSVSWYQQVLGQGPQFIFQYYEKEERGRGNFPDRFSARQFPNYSSELNVNALLLGDSALYLCASSRVSNEKLFFGSGTQLSVL.